One T cell receptor (beta chain) is described in this entry. One junction end disagrees with the germline gene, perhaps due to a read error. Germline loops: CDR1 SGHVT, CDR2 SQSDAQ. This CDR3 has 18 amino acids. These data are taken from a study of CD8 T cells in ankylosing spondylitis. TCRdb independently ran MiXCR on the 5' RACE reads; one entry per CDR3 protein. The repertoire holds 300,000 to 400,000 distinct CDR3 sequences, with 20% to 25% as singletons. The chain links TRBV7-4 to TRBJ2-3; 7 nucleotides match TRBD1. The source is a male donor with ankylosing spondylitis or in good health (not recorded which). The source material was blood, either unsorted or a sorted T cell fraction (not recorded which). CDR3 sequence: CARSDGTAALTSTDTQYF. CDR3 in DNA: TGTGCCCGCAGCGACGGGACAGCTGCACTTACTAGCACAGATACGCAGTATTTT.